These T cell receptor beta chains were read from a single sample in a study of shared clonotypes between healthy human individuals. Profiling relied on immunoSEQ multiplex PCR, and the TCRdb table lists in-frame clones only, not all of them. The table records about 2,500,000 clones, around 90% of them present only once. The source material was naive CD4+ T cells sorted from blood. These receptors were collected from a man younger than 30 in good health. Each CDR3 is given with its conserved first and last residue. A D gene is named only where the DNA matches it firmly. Only part of the rows carry a size: once, few, many, or a class if the clone is expanded.

.,TRBD1,TRBJ1-2,TRBV12-5,CASGPTADRVSNYGYTF,TGTGCTAGTGGCCCAACTGCGGACAGGGTTAGTAACTATGGCTACACCTTC
.,.,TRBJ2-7,TRBV6-5,CASSSPGPPYEQYF,TGTGCCAGCAGTTCCCCGGGGCCCCCCTACGAGCAGTACTTC
.,.,TRBJ2-2,TRBV15,CATSRDTGELFF,TGTGCCACCAGCAGAGACACCGGGGAGCTGTTTTTT
.,.,TRBJ2-1,TRBV7-2,CASSGFGPGLGNEQFF,TGTGCCAGCAGCGGATTCGGACCCGGCCTGGGGAATGAGCAGTTCTTC
.,TRBD1,TRBJ1-2,TRBV14,CASSTRQGRGYGYTF,TGTGCCAGCAGCACCCGACAGGGACGGGGCTATGGCTACACCTTC
.,TRBD1,TRBJ1-4,TRBV28,CASRHDRVRNEKLFF,TGTGCCAGCAGGCATGACAGGGTCCGGAATGAAAAACTGTTTTTT
.,TRBD2,TRBJ2-3,TRBV6-5,CASSYGRGKGTDTQYF,TGTGCCAGCAGTTACGGGCGGGGGAAGGGCACAGATACGCAGTATTTT
.,.,TRBJ1-6,TRBV6-5,CASSYGGLGSPLHF,TGTGCCAGCAGTTACGGCGGTCTTGGGTCACCCCTCCACTTT
.,.,TRBJ2-5,TRBV7-2,CASSFRGRQETQYF,TGTGCCAGCAGCTTCCGGGGGAGGCAAGAGACCCAGTACTTC
.,.,TRBJ2-1,TRBV11-2,CASSLEVGGGEQFF,TGTGCCAGCAGCTTAGAGGTGGGGGGCGGTGAGCAGTTCTTC
.,.,TRBJ1-1,TRBV11-2,CASSLEQGLNTEAFF,TGTGCCAGCAGCTTAGAACAGGGATTGAACACTGAAGCTTTCTTT
.,TRBD1,TRBJ1-2,TRBV5-4,CASSLAGTGQGGYTF,TGTGCCAGCAGCTTGGCAGGGACAGGCCAGGGAGGCTACACCTTC
.,.,TRBJ2-7,TRBV13,CASSSTGFHEQYF,TGTGCCAGCAGCTCAACAGGGTTCCACGAGCAGTACTTC
few,TRBD1,TRBJ1-2,TRBV28,CASSPRGYYGYTF,TGTGCCAGCAGTCCCAGGGGGTACTATGGCTACACCTTC
.,.,TRBJ1-1,TRBV7-9,CASSLLSRVQNTEAFF,TGTGCCAGCAGCTTACTAAGCCGGGTACAGAACACTGAAGCTTTCTTT
.,TRBD2,TRBJ2-1,TRBV9,CASSVGAGGLYNEQFF,TGTGCCAGCAGCGTTGGTGCGGGAGGGCTTTACAATGAGCAGTTCTTC
.,.,TRBJ1-2,TRBV30,CAWSVMGRNTF,TGTGCCTGGAGTGTAATGGGGCGAAACACCTTC
.,.,TRBJ2-2,TRBV2,CASRGHESGITGELFF,TGTGCCAGCAGGGGACATGAATCGGGAATCACCGGGGAGCTGTTTTTT
.,.,TRBJ2-1,TRBV2,CASSEGLGSSYNEQFF,TGTGCCAGCAGCGAGGGACTGGGGAGCTCCTACAATGAGCAGTTCTTC
few,.,TRBJ1-1,TRBV27,CASSWLVNTEAFF,TGTGCCAGCAGTTGGTTGGTCAACACTGAAGCTTTCTTT
.,TRBD2,TRBJ2-7,TRBV18,CASSPSGGLKEQYF,TGTGCCAGCTCCCCCTCGGGGGGATTAAAAGAGCAGTACTTC
once,.,TRBJ2-2,TRBV7-9,CASSGEAAHTGELFF,TGTGCCAGCAGCGGTGAAGCGGCACATACCGGGGAGCTGTTTTTT
.,TRBD1,TRBJ2-6,TRBV28,CASSSWTGTISSGANVLTF,TGTGCCAGCAGTTCGTGGACAGGGACGATAAGCTCTGGGGCCAACGTCCTGACTTTC
.,TRBD1,TRBJ1-2,TRBV6-5,CASRVQGANYGYTF,TGTGCCAGCAGAGTACAGGGGGCTAACTATGGCTACACCTTC
.,.,TRBJ1-4,TRBV19,CASSINFSGEGEKLFF,TGTGCCAGTAGTATAAATTTTTCAGGGGAAGGCGAAAAACTGTTTTTT
.,.,TRBJ1-6,TRBV6-5,CASSNQAGGSPLHF,TGTGCCAGCAGTAATCAGGCCGGGGGCTCACCCCTCCACTTT
.,.,TRBJ1-2,TRBV19,CASSSREGHYGYTF,TGTGCCAGTAGTAGTCGCGAGGGCCACTATGGCTACACCTTC
.,TRBD2,TRBJ2-7,TRBV9,CASTIEDTSGKYEQYF,TGTGCCAGCACCATAGAAGATACTAGCGGGAAGTACGAGCAGTACTTC
.,TRBD1,TRBJ1-3,TRBV5-6,CASNFRQGLFLSGNTIYF,TGTGCCAGCAACTTCCGACAGGGTCTGTTCTTATCTGGAAACACCATATATTTT
.,.,TRBJ1-5,TRBV15,CATSRGQGKNQPQHF,TGTGCCACCAGCAGAGGCCAGGGCAAAAATCAGCCCCAGCATTTT
once,.,TRBJ2-7,TRBV6-1,CASSLPLLEQYF,TGTGCCAGCAGTCTCCCCCTACTCGAGCAGTACTTC
.,.,TRBJ2-5,TRBV13,CASALGGKGETQYF,TGTGCCAGCGCACTGGGGGGCAAAGGAGAGACCCAGTACTTC
.,TRBD2,TRBJ2-5,TRBV28,CASSTSGGVETQYF,TGTGCCAGCAGTACTAGCGGGGGGGTCGAGACCCAGTACTTC
.,.,TRBJ1-5,TRBV19,CASSIDPADVQPQHF,TGTGCCAGTAGTATAGATCCCGCAGACGTTCAGCCCCAGCATTTT
.,.,TRBJ1-3,TRBV5-4,CASSLESTIYF,TGTGCCAGCAGCTTGGAGAGCACCATATATTTT
.,.,TRBJ2-7,TRBV5-1,CASSLGQTPYEQYF,TGCGCCAGCAGCTTGGGGCAGACTCCCTACGAGCAGTACTTC
.,.,TRBJ1-5,TRBV28,CASSSSRQSNQPQHF,TGTGCCAGCAGTTCCTCTCGGCAGAGCAATCAGCCCCAGCATTTT
.,TRBD1,TRBJ1-5,TRBV6-1,CASSETGGLQPQHF,TGTGCCAGCAGTGAGACAGGGGGTCTTCAGCCCCAGCATTTT
.,.,TRBJ1-5,TRBV5-6,CASSLDRSKPQHF,TGTGCCAGCAGCTTGGACAGAAGTAAGCCCCAGCATTTT
once,.,TRBJ1-1,TRBV7-9,CASSLEGTRKETEAFF,TGTGCCAGCAGCTTAGAGGGGACAAGGAAAGAGACTGAAGCTTTCTTT
.,TRBD1,TRBJ2-2,TRBV7-2,CAGRTGGERTGELFF,TGTGCCGGAAGGACAGGGGGCGAACGCACCGGGGAGCTGTTTTTT
.,.,TRBJ2-5,TRBV5-4,CASSLGPGGNQETQYF,TGTGCCAGCAGCTTGGGTCCCGGGGGCAACCAAGAGACCCAGTACTTC